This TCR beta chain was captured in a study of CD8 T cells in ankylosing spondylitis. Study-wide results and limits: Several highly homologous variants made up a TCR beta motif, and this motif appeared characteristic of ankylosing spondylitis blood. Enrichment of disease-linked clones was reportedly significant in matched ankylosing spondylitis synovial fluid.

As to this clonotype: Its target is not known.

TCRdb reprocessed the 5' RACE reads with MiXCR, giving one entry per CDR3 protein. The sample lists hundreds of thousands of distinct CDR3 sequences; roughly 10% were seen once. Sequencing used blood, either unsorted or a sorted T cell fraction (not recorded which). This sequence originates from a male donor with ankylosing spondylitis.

CDR3 in amino acids: CASSSHTANTEAFF. The CDR3 region has the DNA TGTGCCAGCAGCTCTCACACAGCGAACACTGAAGCTTTCTTT. V gene TRBV7-9 combines with J gene TRBJ1-1; unclear D gene. Germline values: CDR1 SEHNR, CDR2 FQNEAQ (reference sequence). The CDR3 runs 14 residues. Trimming took 4 bases from V and 1 from J, leaving 10 bases between them.